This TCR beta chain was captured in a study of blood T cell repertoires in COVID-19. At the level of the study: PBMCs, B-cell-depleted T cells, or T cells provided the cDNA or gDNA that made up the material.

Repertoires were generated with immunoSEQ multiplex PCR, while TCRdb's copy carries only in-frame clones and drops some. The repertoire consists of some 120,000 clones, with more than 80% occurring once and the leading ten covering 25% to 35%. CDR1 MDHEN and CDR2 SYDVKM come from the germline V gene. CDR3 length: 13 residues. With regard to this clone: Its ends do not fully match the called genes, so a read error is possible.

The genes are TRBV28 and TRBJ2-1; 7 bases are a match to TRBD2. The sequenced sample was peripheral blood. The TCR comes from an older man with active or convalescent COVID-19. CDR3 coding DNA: TGCGTAGAACTAGCGAAGGTCTACAATGAGCAGTTCTTC. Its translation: CVELAKVYNEQFF. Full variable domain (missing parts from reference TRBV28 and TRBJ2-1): DVKVTQSSRYLVKRTGEKVFLECVQDMDHENMFWYRQDPGLGLRLIYFSYDVKMKEKGDIPEGYSVSREKKERFSLILESASTNQTSMYLCVELAKVYNEQFFGPGTRLTVL.